What follows are 25 T cell receptor beta chains derived from one specimen sequenced in a study of T cells in Graves' hyperthyroidism and ophthalmopathy. The TCR beta CDR3 regions underwent amplification using RNA transcripts as the source. HTBI primers were used for first-round RT-PCR of the TCR CDR3. TCRdb independently ran MiXCR on the multiplex PCR reads; one entry per CDR3 protein. Seen here are approximately 600,000 distinct CDR3 sequences, 15% to 20% observed once, and the top ten hold 3.8%. The sequencing sample was made of blood. The receptors here all came from a woman aged 25 to 45 with Graves' hyperthyroidism.

In its sample, this clonotype was seen many times. The genes are TRBV9 and TRBJ1-5; TRBD1 aligns across 7 bases. There are 15 residues in the CDR3. From germline, CDR1 is SGDLS and CDR2 YYNGEE. After removal of 2 bases from V and 3 bases from J, the junction contained 5 bases not matched to a gene. The DNA for the CDR3 is TGTGCCAGCAGCGTTACAGGGGAGTACAATCAGCCCCAGCATTTT. Translated: CASSVTGEYNQPQHF.

The table lists this clonotype with many counts. The V gene is TRBV5-1, the J gene TRBJ2-4; D is undetermined. V was shortened by 5 bases and J by 8 bases, with 11 bases between the two germline ends. Germline V gives CDR1 SGHRS, CDR2 YFSETQ. The CDR3 has 12 amino acids. DNA for the CDR3: TGCGCCAGCAGGGGAAGGTCGGACATTCAGTACTTC. Its translation: CASRGRSDIQYF.

This clonotype was picked up a small number of times. The chain carries TRBV19 and TRBJ2-1; weak D call: TRBD2 (5 bases). Germline CDR1 LNHDA, CDR2 SQIVND (reference sequence). Trimming cost V 5 bases and J 9 bases, with 17 bases left between them. The CDR3 is 14 residues long. The CDR3 DNA sequence: TGTGCCAGTAGTCTCACGCGGGCGGTTGGTGAGCAGTTCTTC. The encoded protein is CASSLTRAVGEQFF.

This clonotype showed up just a few times. This chain joins TRBV2 and TRBJ2-7, with TRBD2 matching over 13 bases. This CDR3 region has 16 residues. CDR1 and CDR2 from the germline V gene are SNHLY and FYNNEI. V lost 5 bases to trimming and J lost 2 bases; unmatched junction nucleotides: 6. The CDR3 sequence: CASSTGLAGLAYEQYF. Here the CDR3 DNA reads TGTGCCAGCAGTACGGGACTAGCGGGATTAGCCTACGAGCAGTACTTC. Based on the CDR3 plus reference TRBV2 and TRBJ2-7, the full variable domain is EPEVTQTPSHQVTQMGQEVILRCVPISNHLYFYWYRQILGQKVEFLVSFYNNEISEKSEIFDDQFSVERPDGSNFTLKIRSTKLEDSAMYFCASSTGLAGLAYEQYFGPGTRLTVT.

CDR3 in DNA: TGTGCCACCAGCAGAGAGGCGGTATCCGTGGTCGAGCAGTACTTC. Its protein product is CATSREAVSVVEQYF. V usage is TRBV15 and J usage is TRBJ2-7, with D uncertain. Germline CDR1 is LNHNV and CDR2 is YYDKDF (reference sequence). The CDR3 runs to 15 residues. V was clipped by 0 bases and J by 6 bases, with 15 bases between them.

The rearrangement uses TRBV11-3 and TRBJ2-7; the match to TRBD1 covers 8 bases. Trimming took 5 bases from V and 6 from J; bases not matched to a gene: 0. The CDR3 spans 11 residues. CDR1 is SGHNT, CDR2 YENEEA, per germline. This CDR3 reads CASSGQGEQYF. The DNA for the CDR3 is TGTGCCAGCAGCGGACAGGGCGAGCAGTACTTC.

The rearrangement links TRBV6-2 or TRBV6-3 to TRBJ2-2; D unclear. Trimming left V 5 bases short and J 9 bases short, with 7 bases between. CDR1 is MNHEY and CDR2 is SVGEGT in the germline V gene. The CDR3 totals 11 residues. In nucleotides, the CDR3 is TGTGCCAGCAGTGGCGGTCGGGAGCTGTTTTTT. Amino acids: CASSGGRELFF.

This clonotype was recorded many times. The rearrangement joins TRBV6-6 to TRBJ2-7; tentative D call: TRBD2 (6 bases). Trimming left V 2 bases short and J 1 base short, with 21 bases between. Germline V CDR1 and CDR2: MNHNY, SVGAGI (reference sequence). This CDR3 comprises 18 residues. CDR3: CASSYADLWQGGSYEQYF. The CDR3 coding sequence is TGTGCCAGCAGTTACGCAGACCTGTGGCAGGGAGGTTCCTACGAGCAGTACTTC.

The chain uses TRBV27 and TRBJ1-5; no definite D call. The CDR3 spans 13 residues. Trimming left V 10 bases short and J 1 base short, with 11 bases between. CDR1 is MNHEY, CDR2 SMNVEV, per germline (reference sequence). CDR3 amino acids: CATSQGSNQPQHF. The CDR3 DNA sequence: TGTGCCACCAGCCAAGGAAGCAATCAGCCCCAGCATTTT.

The count of this clonotype is one. A single base separates this from a much larger clone, so it may be a read error. Without the conserved terminal phenylalanine or tryptophan, this CDR3 likely stems from a read error. The rearrangement joins TRBV28 to TRBJ2-5; tentatively, D is TRBD2 (6 bases). The CDR3 has 14 amino acids. The germline V gene has CDR1 MDHEN and CDR2 SYDVKM. V was trimmed by 3 bases and J by 5 bases, leaving 13 bases between them. The CDR3 DNA reads TGTGCCAGCAGTTTTATCGGGGGTGGGGAGACCCAGTACTTA. It yields the protein CASSFIGGGETQYL.

This clonotype was counted at least ten times. J is TRBJ2-7 and V is TRBV7-9, with 9 positions matching TRBD1. V lost 1 base and J lost 7; bases outside the gene matches: 5. Germline CDR1 and CDR2: SEHNR and FQNEAQ (reference sequence). This CDR3 is built from 14 residues. CDR3 DNA: TGTGCCAGCAGCTTAGGGGACAGGGCTGGAGAGCAGTACTTC. This translates into CASSLGDRAGEQYF.

This clonotype was picked up a small number of times. This rearrangement joins TRBV19 to TRBJ1-1, with 9 bases lining up with TRBD1. V trimming: 3 bases; J trimming: 1 base; junction bases outside the gene matches: 6. CDR3 length: 16 residues. Germline-derived CDR1 and CDR2 are LNHDA and SQIVND (reference sequence). Here the CDR3 DNA reads TGTGCCAGTAGTATTCAGGACAGGGGAGAGAACACTGAAGCTTTCTTT. Its protein product is CASSIQDRGENTEAFF.

The count of this clonotype is one. V gene TRBV5-1 combines with J gene TRBJ1-6; 8 nucleotides line up with TRBD1. The CDR3 covers 14 residues. With V trimmed by 2 bases and J by 10 bases, 5 bases remained unmatched. Germline V gene sequence: CDR1 SGHRS, CDR2 YFSETQ. The CDR3: CASSFGTGGSPLHF. CDR3 in DNA: TGCGCCAGCAGCTTCGGGACAGGAGGCTCACCCCTCCACTTT.

The CDR3 protein is CASALMGVSGEKLFF. CDR3 nucleotides: TGTGCCAGCGCCCTTATGGGGGTCTCTGGCGAAAAACTGTTTTTT. The genes are TRBV7-9 and TRBJ1-4, with D tentatively TRBD1 (5 bases). Germline V gene lookup returns CDR1 SEHNR and CDR2 FQNEAQ (reference sequence). CDR3 length: 15 residues. Trimming took off 8 bases at V and 8 bases at J, with 21 bases between the two ends.

The chain combines TRBV15 with TRBJ2-7; no clear D gene. CDR1 and CDR2 (germline): LNHNV, YYDKDF (reference sequence). The length of the CDR3 is 16 residues. The V end lost 5 bases, the J end lost 6 bases, and 23 bases lay between the germline ends. In DNA form, the CDR3 reads TGTGCCACCAGCTCCCGGGTCTCAATCCACCCCCCCGAGCAGTACTTC. It specifies CATSSRVSIHPPEQYF.

The sample holds a few counts of this clonotype. This chain joins TRBV2 and TRBJ2-6; D is perhaps TRBD1 or TRBD2 (5 bases each). The CDR3 is made up of 14 amino acids. V was pared by 4 bases and J by 3 bases, with 7 bases between. Germline V gene sequence: CDR1 SNHLY, CDR2 FYNNEI. CDR3 DNA sequence: TGTGCCAGCAGTGGGGACGTTGGGGCCAACGTCCTGACTTTC. Translated: CASSGDVGANVLTF.

The table lists this clonotype with a few counts. The chain combines TRBV27 with TRBJ2-2; 7 nucleotides line up with TRBD2. The CDR3 totals 14 residues. In germline, CDR1 is MNHEY, CDR2 SMNVEV (reference sequence). V lost 6 bases and J lost 8; bases outside the gene matches: 9. The DNA of the CDR3 is TGTGCCAGCAGAGCTAGCGGAACTTTTGGGGAGCTGTTTTTT. This encodes CASRASGTFGELFF.

Concerning this clonotype: This could be a read error, since a much larger clone is one nucleotide away. V and J are TRBV6-1 and TRBJ1-5, with D uncertain. The CDR3 sequence is 15 residues long. Germline V CDR1 and CDR2: MNHNS, SASEGT. The CDR3 DNA is TGTGCCATCAGTGATATTTGGTATAGCAATCAGCCCCAGCATTTT. Encoded protein: CAISDIWYSNQPQHF.

The chain carries TRBV19 and TRBJ2-1; 8 bases line up with TRBD2. Germline V gene lookup returns CDR1 LNHDA and CDR2 SQIVND (reference sequence). The CDR3 contains 16 residues. J was trimmed by 4 bases and V by 7 bases; bases with no gene match: 12. The DNA for the CDR3 is TGTGCCAGTACCCTCAAAGCGGGACTAGGATACAATGAGCAGTTCTTC. Protein product: CASTLKAGLGYNEQFF.

This clonotype was counted ten times or more. This chain joins TRBV11-3 and TRBJ2-1; 10 bases map to TRBD2. Losses at the gene ends were 1 base for V and 2 bases for J; bases not matched to a gene: 8. The length of the CDR3 is 18 residues. In germline, CDR1 is SGHNT, CDR2 YENEEA. The CDR3 region is CASSLGLLAGTAYNEQFF. The CDR3 bases are TGTGCCAGCAGCTTAGGTTTACTAGCGGGAACCGCCTACAATGAGCAGTTCTTC.

There are many counts of this clonotype. The DNA of the CDR3 is TGTGCCAGCAGCTTAGCGGCAGGGTCTAACTATGGCTACACCTTC. Amino acids: CASSLAAGSNYGYTF. The rearrangement uses TRBV7-2 and TRBJ1-2; D may be TRBD1 (5 bases). V lost 0 bases to trimming and J lost 0 bases, with 8 bases between them. Per the germline V gene, CDR1 is SGHTA and CDR2 is FQGNSA. The CDR3 is 15 amino acids.

Concerning this clonotype: Given a much more abundant clone one base away, this may be a read error. This chain joins TRBV20-1 and TRBJ1-1; D is unresolved. Trimming left V 7 bases short and J 12 bases short, with 21 bases between. The germline gives CDR1 DFQATT, CDR2 SNEGSKA (reference sequence). The CDR3 consists of 12 residues. The CDR3 loop is CSVRVFVGRTFF. The CDR3 DNA reads as TGCAGTGTTAGGGTCTTCGTCGGAAGGACTTTCTTT.

On this clonotype: This could be a read error, since a much larger clone is one nucleotide away. Since the CDR3 does not end with the conserved phenylalanine or tryptophan, this likely comes from a read error. This rearrangement joins TRBV30 to TRBJ1-1; the D is unclear. Germline CDR1 GTSNPN, CDR2 SVGIG (reference sequence). Trimming stripped 4 bases from V and 0 bases from J, with 9 bases between. The CDR3 runs 13 residues. This CDR3 reads CAWTVNMNTEAFS. In DNA form, the CDR3 reads TGTGCCTGGACAGTTAATATGAACACTGAAGCTTTCTCT.

This clonotype has at least ten counts. The CDR3 spells CASSPGLAGVELFF. CDR3 DNA: TGTGCCAGCAGCCCCGGACTAGCGGGAGTCGAGCTGTTTTTT. V gene TRBV6-2 or TRBV6-3 combines with J gene TRBJ2-2, with 13 bases aligning to TRBD2. After removal of 6 bases from V and 11 bases from J, the junction contained 6 bases not matched to a gene. CDR1 and CDR2 (germline): MNHEY, SVGEGT. This CDR3 has 14 amino acids.

The J gene is TRBJ2-1, the V gene TRBV20-1; D could derive from TRBD1 or TRBD2 (5 bases each). Germline-derived CDR1 and CDR2 are DFQATT and SNEGSKA (reference sequence). The ends were cut back, 5 bases at V and 5 bases at J, with 16 bases in the middle. The CDR3 covers 14 residues. The CDR3: CSADSKRGNNEQFF. The CDR3 DNA reads TGCAGTGCTGATTCTAAGAGGGGTAACAATGAGCAGTTCTTC.